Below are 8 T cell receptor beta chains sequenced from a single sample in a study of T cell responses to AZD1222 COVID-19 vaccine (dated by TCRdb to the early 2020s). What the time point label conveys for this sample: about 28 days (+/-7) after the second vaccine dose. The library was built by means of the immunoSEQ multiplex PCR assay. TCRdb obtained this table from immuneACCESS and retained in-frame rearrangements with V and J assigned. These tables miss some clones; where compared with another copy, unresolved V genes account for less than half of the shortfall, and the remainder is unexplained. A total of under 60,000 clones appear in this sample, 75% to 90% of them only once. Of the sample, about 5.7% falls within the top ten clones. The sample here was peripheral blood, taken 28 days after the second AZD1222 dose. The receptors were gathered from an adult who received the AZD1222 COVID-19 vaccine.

In DNA, the CDR3 is TGCGCCAGCAGCCCCCGAGCTATACGGGGGGCGGGCGAGCAGTACTTC. It codes for CASSPRAIRGAGEQYF. This chain connects TRBV5-1 to TRBJ2-7, with D perhaps TRBD2 (7 bases). The CDR3 loop spans 16 amino acids. Trimming shortened V by 4 bases and J by 6 bases, and 23 bases separated the two germline ends. CDR1 is SGHRS, CDR2 YFSETQ, per germline.

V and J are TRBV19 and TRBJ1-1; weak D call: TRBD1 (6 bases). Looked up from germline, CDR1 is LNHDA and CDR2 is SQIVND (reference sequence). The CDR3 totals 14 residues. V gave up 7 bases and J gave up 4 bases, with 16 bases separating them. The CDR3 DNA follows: TGTGCCAGTACCAGCAACGAAGGGGGCACTGAAGCTTTCTTT. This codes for CASTSNEGGTEAFF.

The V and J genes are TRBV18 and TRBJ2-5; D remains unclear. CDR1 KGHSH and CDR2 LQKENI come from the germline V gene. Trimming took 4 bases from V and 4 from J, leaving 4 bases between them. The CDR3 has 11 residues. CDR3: CASSRGETQYF. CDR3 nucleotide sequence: TGTGCCAGCTCACGGGGAGAGACCCAGTACTTC.

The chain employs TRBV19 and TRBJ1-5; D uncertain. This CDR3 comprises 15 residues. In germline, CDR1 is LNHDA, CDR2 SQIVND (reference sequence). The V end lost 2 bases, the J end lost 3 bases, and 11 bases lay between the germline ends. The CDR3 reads CASSILDRTNQPQHF. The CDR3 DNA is TGTGCCAGTAGTATACTCGATCGGACCAATCAGCCCCAGCATTTT.

In nucleotides, the CDR3 is TGTGCCAGCAGTGACTACCACGGCACAGATACGCAGTATTTT. Its translation is CASSDYHGTDTQYF. V is TRBV2 and J is TRBJ2-3; D uncertain. From germline, CDR1 is SNHLY and CDR2 FYNNEI. The V and J ends lost 3 bases and 1 base respectively, with 8 bases between them. The CDR3 is 14 residues long.

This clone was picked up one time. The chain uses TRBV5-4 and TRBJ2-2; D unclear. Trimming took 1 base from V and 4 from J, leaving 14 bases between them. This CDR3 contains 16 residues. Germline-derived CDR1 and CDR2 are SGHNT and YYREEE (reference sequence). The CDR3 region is CASSLNSGVVTGELFF. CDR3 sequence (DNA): TGTGCCAGCAGCTTGAACTCTGGAGTGGTCACCGGGGAGCTGTTTTTT.

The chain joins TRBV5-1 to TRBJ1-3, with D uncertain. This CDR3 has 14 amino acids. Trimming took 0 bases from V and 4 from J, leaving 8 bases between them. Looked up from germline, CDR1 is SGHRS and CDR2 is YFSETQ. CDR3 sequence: CASSLAGRGNTIYF. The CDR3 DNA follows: TGCGCCAGCAGCTTGGCTGGGAGAGGAAACACCATATATTTT.

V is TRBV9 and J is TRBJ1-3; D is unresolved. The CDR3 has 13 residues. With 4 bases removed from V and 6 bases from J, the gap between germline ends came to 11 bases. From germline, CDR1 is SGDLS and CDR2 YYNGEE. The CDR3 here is CASSLGIANTIYF. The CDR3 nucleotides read TGTGCCAGCAGCCTTGGGATCGCAAACACCATATATTTT.